This T cell receptor beta chain appears in the sequencing data of a study of shared clonotypes between healthy human individuals. The split of CD4+ cells yielded CD45RA+ naive and CD45RA-negative memory subsets. Whole-study findings and limits: Non-shared clonotypes were found to have lower generation probabilities than the clonotypes that were shared by all four of the sorted-subset donors.

The V gene's germline CDR1 is GTSNPN and CDR2 SVGIG (reference sequence). Deletions cut 4 bases from V and 7 bases from J, with 14 bases between. The CDR3 runs 14 residues. The assay was carried out at the deep level. Repertoires were generated with immunoSEQ multiplex PCR, while TCRdb's copy carries only in-frame clones and drops some. This table holds millions of clones, more than 90% found once. A note on this clone: Antigen: not known. The same CDR3 also results from other DNA sequences found in this sample.

This rearrangement joins TRBV30 to TRBJ1-6, with D maybe TRBD1 (5 bases). This clonotype originated in a man aged 18 to 29 in good health. Sequencing was done on a sample of naive CD4+ T cells sorted from blood. Sample subset: CD45RA+ positively selected. CDR3 nucleotides: TGTGCCTGGACCGCCGGGACTGAGAATTCACCCCTCCACTTT. It yields the protein CAWTAGTENSPLHF. Drawing the rest from reference TRBV30 and TRBJ1-6, the complete variable domain is SQTIHQWPATLVQPVGSPLSLECTVEGTSNPNLYWYRQAAGRGLQLLFYSVGIGQISSEVPQNLSASRPQDRQFILSSKKLLLSDSGFYLCAWTAGTENSPLHFGNGTRLTVT.